This passage covers 11 T cell receptor beta chains from one sample sequenced in a study of blood T cell repertoires in COVID-19. Sequencing was performed with immunoSEQ multiplex PCR; in TCRdb, only in-frame clones are kept and a portion is missing. There are nearly 90,000 clones in the sample; about three quarters occur only once, and around 14% lies in the top ten. Sequenced input: peripheral blood. The receptors derive from a woman of 80 years or more with acute or convalescent COVID-19.

The rearrangement joins TRBV2 to TRBJ2-1; tentative D call: TRBD2 (5 bases). Germline CDR1 SNHLY, CDR2 FYNNEI. This CDR3 has 12 amino acids. Deletions cut 6 bases from V and 7 bases from J, with 10 bases between. The CDR3 DNA is TGTGCCAGCAGGGCTAGCAGAAATGAGCAGTTCTTC. It translates to CASRASRNEQFF.

The chain recombines TRBV6-2 or TRBV6-3 with TRBJ1-2; TRBD1 matches 7 bases. This CDR3 is 12 amino acids long. V lost 5 bases to trimming and J lost 8 bases; unmatched junction nucleotides: 5. Germline values: CDR1 MNHEY, CDR2 SVGEGT. CDR3 bases: TGTGCCAGCAGTAGCCGACAGGGAGGCTACACCTTC. Its protein product is CASSSRQGGYTF.

There are many counts of this clone. This chain uses TRBV12-3 or TRBV12-4 with TRBJ1-3; 7 bases agree with TRBD1. This CDR3 region has 13 residues. The V segment lost 6 bases and the J segment 5 bases; nucleotides outside the gene matches: 4. Here the CDR3 DNA reads TGTGCCAGCAGCCCGGGACAGCGAAACACCATATATTTT. It codes for CASSPGQRNTIYF.

The chain links TRBV2 to TRBJ1-4; maybe TRBD1 (6 bases). The V and J ends lost 4 bases and 8 bases respectively, with 11 bases between them. Germline V gene sequence: CDR1 SNHLY, CDR2 FYNNEI. The length of the CDR3 is 13 residues. CDR3 in amino acids: CASSAGAGEKLFF. In DNA, the CDR3 is TGTGCCAGCAGTGCAGGGGCTGGAGAAAAACTGTTTTTT.

In this sample, this clone turned up a few times. The rearrangement joins TRBV19 to TRBJ1-1; D possibly corresponds to TRBD1 (5 bases). The CDR3 contains 13 residues. V was clipped by 5 bases and J by 11 bases, with 18 bases between them. From germline, CDR1 is LNHDA and CDR2 SQIVND (reference sequence). The CDR3 is CASSEAGRGRAFF. The CDR3 coding sequence is TGTGCCAGTAGTGAAGCGGGACGGGGCCGCGCTTTCTTT.

The rearrangement links TRBV29-1 to TRBJ1-2; TRBD1 is a possible D gene (5 bases). CDR3 length equals 11 residues. Germline CDR1 is SQVTM and CDR2 is ANQGSEA. In DNA form, the CDR3 reads TGCAGTGGCGGCGGGGCGTATGGCTACACCTTC. This gives the protein CSGGGAYGYTF.

The V and J genes are TRBV5-1 and TRBJ1-5, with unresolved D. The germline gives CDR1 SGHRS, CDR2 YFSETQ. This CDR3 has 15 residues. The V and J ends lost 4 bases and 0 bases respectively, with 11 bases between them. The DNA of the CDR3 is TGCGCCAGCAGCCCCACAGTTAATAGCAATCAGCCCCAGCATTTT. Translating gives CASSPTVNSNQPQHF.

The chain is built from TRBV6-2 or TRBV6-3 and TRBJ1-1, with TRBD1 matching over 8 bases. Looked up from germline, CDR1 is MNHEY and CDR2 is SVGEGT. Unmatched junction bases numbered 6, after V lost 6 bases and J lost 3 bases. The CDR3 runs to 14 residues. The CDR3 sequence: CASSLQGAHTEAFF. CDR3 DNA sequence: TGTGCCAGCAGCTTGCAGGGGGCGCACACTGAAGCTTTCTTT.

CDR3 nucleotide sequence: TGTGCCGCCGGGACAGACGGAAACACCATATATTTT. It is translated as CAAGTDGNTIYF. The chain joins TRBV10-3 to TRBJ1-3, with 7 bases matching TRBD1. V lost 11 bases to trimming and J lost 4 bases; unmatched junction nucleotides: 5. This CDR3 spans 12 amino acids. Germline CDR1 reads ENHRY; CDR2 reads SYGVKD.

On this clone: Other DNA sequences within the sample encode an identical CDR3. The V gene is TRBV9, the J gene TRBJ1-1, with D unclear. The germline V gene encodes CDR1 SGDLS and CDR2 YYNGEE. Between the trimmed V and J ends, which lost 2 bases and 2 bases, there was a span of 13 bases. This CDR3 contains 15 residues. In nucleotides, the CDR3 is TGTGCCAGCAGCGTCGGAACCGGGTCTAACACTGAAGCTTTCTTT. Translation: CASSVGTGSNTEAFF.

The chain couples TRBV12-3 or TRBV12-4 to TRBJ2-7, with unresolved D. Between the trimmed V and J ends, which lost 6 bases and 5 bases, there was a span of 14 bases. The CDR3 sequence is 13 residues long. The CDR3 is CASSHLGENEQYF. The CDR3 bases are TGTGCCAGCAGCCACCTAGGAGAGAACGAGCAGTACTTC.